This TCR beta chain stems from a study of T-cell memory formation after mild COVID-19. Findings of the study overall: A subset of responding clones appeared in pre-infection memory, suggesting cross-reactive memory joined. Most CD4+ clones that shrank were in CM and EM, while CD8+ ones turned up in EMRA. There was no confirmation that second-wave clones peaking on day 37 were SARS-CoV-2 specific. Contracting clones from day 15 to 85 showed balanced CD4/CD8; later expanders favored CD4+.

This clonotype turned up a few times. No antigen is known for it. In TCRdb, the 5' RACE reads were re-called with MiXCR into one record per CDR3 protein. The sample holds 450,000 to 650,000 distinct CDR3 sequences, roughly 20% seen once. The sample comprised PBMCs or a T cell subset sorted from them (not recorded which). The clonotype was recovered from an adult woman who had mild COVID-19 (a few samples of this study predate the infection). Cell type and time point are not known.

The CDR3 coding sequence is TGTGCCAGCAGCATACTAGCGGGAGTTGACCAGACCCAGTACTTC. It translates to CASSILAGVDQTQYF. The V and J genes are TRBV14 and TRBJ2-5; TRBD2 matches 11 bases. Germline V gene sequence: CDR1 SGHDN, CDR2 FVKESK. The CDR3 extends over 15 amino acids. Unmatched junction bases numbered 8, after V lost 5 bases and J lost 6 bases.